This TCR beta chain was recorded in a study of CD8 T cells in Susac syndrome. Turning to the study itself: Patients with Susac syndrome had blood drawn and were at that point therapy-naive, on corticosteroids, or on intravenous immunoglobulin alone.

V lost 3 bases, J lost 2 bases, and 7 bases lay in between. From germline, CDR1 is SGHDT and CDR2 YYEEEE. This CDR3 spans 13 amino acids. The RNA, roughly 0.45 to 1 ug, was put through reverse transcription using random hexamers. TCRdb analysed the immunoSEQ multiplex PCR reads with MiXCR anew, one entry per CDR3 protein. The table lists about 150,000 distinct CDR3 sequences, more than 95% of them singletons. Definite or probable Susac syndrome was diagnosed using recently defined diagnostic criteria. The source is a human donor with Susac syndrome. Sequenced sample: CD4+ T cells from PBMCs. The chain couples TRBV5-6 to TRBJ2-3; D is unresolved. In DNA form, the CDR3 reads TGTGCCAGCAGCTCGACGGACACAGATACGCAGTATTTT. It yields the protein CASSSTDTDTQYF.